This T cell receptor (beta chain) is drawn from a study of human T cells and chemical hapten exposure. About the study: Patients were mainly female, each with alopecia areata, totalis or universalis.

The V gene's germline CDR1 is MDHEN and CDR2 SYDVKM. V lost 5 bases and J 4 bases, leaving 8 bases between the germline ends. The CDR3 consists of 12 residues. This clonotype was detected many times. What it binds is unknown. TCRdb ran MiXCR on the RACE reads and lists one entry per CDR3 protein. The sample carries tens of thousands of distinct CDR3 sequences, about 11% recorded once. Time point specified: pre-sensitization, week 0. The treatment: therapeutic diphenylcyclopropenone sensitization with weekly scalp DPC. Findings and caveats of the study: Each of the donors had alopecia, so their immune responses may not resemble those of healthy people.

The chain employs TRBV28 and TRBJ2-5, with unresolved D. The sequence derives from a man in his thirties or forties with alopecia areata. Some clones in this sample may be carry-over from other donors' samples. The specimen comprised whole blood, sampled in connection with sensitization to the hapten diphenylcyclopropenone (DPC). CDR3 loop: CASSPWRETQYF. The CDR3 DNA is TGTGCCAGCAGTCCCTGGAGAGAGACCCAGTACTTC.